The present TCR beta chain was sequenced within a study of T-cell reconstitution after alpha-beta-depleted transplantation in children. Overall study findings and caveats: Some patients showed high day-60 TCRbeta diversity, which derived from surviving recipient T cells and thymic progenitors. By about two months after transplant, alpha-beta T cells reportedly arose from several hundred graft clones that had expanded. Among T cells one year after transplant, newly produced cells accounted for most counts and diversity.

There are a few counts of this clonotype. As yet, its antigen is unknown. TCRbeta library construction was performed incorporating unique molecular identifiers. MiXCR, run by TCRdb on the PCR reads, gives a single entry per CDR3 protein. The sample includes approximately 210,000 distinct CDR3 sequences, around a sixth of them seen just once. The CDR3 is 17 residues long. Germline V CDR1 and CDR2: SGHNT, YYREEE (reference sequence). Germline trimming cut 1 base from V and 3 bases from J; bases unmatched to any gene: 8. The rearrangement links TRBV5-4 to TRBJ2-1; TRBD2 aligns across 9 bases. The TCR was taken from a male patient between 2 and 15 years old who had a stem cell transplant for acute lymphoblastic leukemia, so the T cells may come from the graft donor. The source was PBMCs, mostly from graft donor cells, collected 360 days after TCRalphabeta/CD19-depleted stem cell transplant. This chain's CDR3 is CASSLFGSGGRYNEQFF. The CDR3 DNA reads TGTGCCAGCAGCTTGTTTGGCAGCGGGGGGCGCTACAATGAGCAGTTCTTC.